Listed here are 30 T cell receptor beta chains from one sample, sequenced in a study of blood T cell repertoires in COVID-19. Generated by immunoSEQ multiplex PCR, the TCRdb table keeps only in-frame clones and is missing some. The sample shows 48,000 or so clones, over 65% of them seen only once. Sequenced sample: peripheral blood. Source of these receptors: a woman between 55 and 75 years old with acute or convalescent COVID-19.

The V and J genes are TRBV4-1 and TRBJ2-1, with a possible D match to TRBD2 (6 bases). Trimming shortened V by 7 bases and J by 6 bases, and 19 bases separated the two germline ends. Looked up from germline, CDR1 is MGHRA and CDR2 is YSYEKL. The CDR3 covers 15 residues. CDR3 coding DNA: TGCGCCAGCACCGAAAGCCAGGGACTTCGCAATGAGCAGTTCTTC. It is translated as CASTESQGLRNEQFF.

The genes are TRBV19 and TRBJ2-3; TRBD2 agrees at 8 bases. The CDR3 is 17 residues long. Germline values: CDR1 LNHDA, CDR2 SQIVND (reference sequence). V lost 5 bases, J lost 5 bases, and 15 bases stayed unmatched. The CDR3 region has the DNA TGTGCCAGTAGTCCGAATCCCGGGAGGGCCGCCGGAGATACGCAGTATTTT. Protein: CASSPNPGRAAGDTQYF. The variable domain in full, completed from reference TRBV19 and TRBJ2-3, reads DGGITQSPKYLFRKEGQNVTLSCEQNLNHDAMYWYRQDPGQGLRLIYYSQIVNDFQKGDIAEGYSVSREKKESFPLTVTSAQKNPTAFYLCASSPNPGRAAGDTQYFGPGTRLTVL.

The V and J genes are TRBV5-4 and TRBJ1-2; 8 nucleotides align to TRBD1. Per the germline V gene, CDR1 is SGHNT and CDR2 is YYREEE (reference sequence). The junction had 10 bases not matched to a gene; V was cut back by 7 bases and J by 8 bases. The CDR3 extends over 13 amino acids. The CDR3 loop is CASGGDRGRGYTF. The CDR3 DNA is TGTGCCAGCGGGGGTGACAGGGGAAGAGGCTACACCTTC.

The chain combines TRBV2 with TRBJ1-5, with D tentatively TRBD1 (5 bases). Trimming pared 4 bases from V and 6 bases from J, leaving 10 bases between. The CDR3 length is 13 residues. Germline V gene sequence: CDR1 SNHLY, CDR2 FYNNEI. This CDR3 is CASSVDRGQPQHF. DNA for the CDR3: TGTGCCAGCAGTGTAGATAGGGGTCAGCCCCAGCATTTT.

The chain recombines TRBV19 with TRBJ2-1; TRBD1 is a possible D gene (6 bases). The V and J ends lost 8 bases and 3 bases respectively, with 17 bases between them. This CDR3 is built from 15 residues. CDR1 and CDR2 (germline): LNHDA, SQIVND (reference sequence). CDR3 loop: CASGVTGHLYNEQFF. CDR3 DNA: TGTGCCAGTGGGGTGACGGGACATCTCTACAATGAGCAGTTCTTC. Filled out from reference TRBV19 and TRBJ2-1, the complete variable domain reads DGGITQSPKYLFRKEGQNVTLSCEQNLNHDAMYWYRQDPGQGLRLIYYSQIVNDFQKGDIAEGYSVSREKKESFPLTVTSAQKNPTAFYLCASGVTGHLYNEQFFGPGTRLTVL.

This chain joins TRBV21-1 and TRBJ2-5; the D call in the table, TRBD2, was not verified against the DNA. TRBV21-1 is assigned pseudogene status. CDR3 length: 11 residues. Here the CDR3 reads CARLAGETQYF. The CDR3 DNA follows: TGTGCCAGGTTAGCGGGAGAGACCCAGTACTTC.

The chain has TRBV5-1 and TRBJ1-1, with D maybe TRBD1 (6 bases). The CDR3 contains 16 residues. Germline V gene data show CDR1 as SGHRS and CDR2 as YFSETQ. The V end was cut by 0 bases, the J end by 0 bases, with 12 bases between. This CDR3 is CASSLARTAMNTEAFF. As DNA, the CDR3 is TGCGCCAGCAGCTTGGCCAGGACAGCCATGAACACTGAAGCTTTCTTT.

The chain combines TRBV6-5 with TRBJ2-7, with TRBD2 identical over 7 bases. The J segment lost 3 bases and the V segment lost 6 bases, leaving 8 bases of the junction unmatched. CDR1 is MNHEY, CDR2 SVGAGI, per germline. This CDR3 spans 14 amino acids. In nucleotides, the CDR3 is TGTGCCAGCAGCTCTTCAGCGGGAAGCTACGAGCAGTACTTC. This gives the protein CASSSSAGSYEQYF.

The V call is TRBV19, the J call TRBJ2-7; tentative D call: TRBD1 (5 bases). This CDR3 spans 14 amino acids. V lost 1 base to trimming and J lost 3 bases, with 10 bases between them. Germline assignment: CDR1 LNHDA and CDR2 SQIVND (reference sequence). DNA of the CDR3: TGTGCCAGTAGTATAGGGGCCAGGGACTACGAGCAGTACTTC. Protein product: CASSIGARDYEQYF. The entire variable domain, with the rest obtained from reference TRBV19 and TRBJ2-7, is as follows: DGGITQSPKYLFRKEGQNVTLSCEQNLNHDAMYWYRQDPGQGLRLIYYSQIVNDFQKGDIAEGYSVSREKKESFPLTVTSAQKNPTAFYLCASSIGARDYEQYFGPGTRLTVT.

This chain connects TRBV6-6 to TRBJ1-2, with 10 positions matching TRBD1. Germline CDR1 is MNHNY and CDR2 is SVGAGI (reference sequence). V lost 7 bases to trimming and J lost 8 bases; unmatched junction nucleotides: 13. The CDR3 spans 15 residues. In nucleotides, the CDR3 is TGTGCCAGCATCCCCTCCGGGACAGGGGTTTTCGGCTACACCTTC. Encoded protein: CASIPSGTGVFGYTF.

This clone was seen once. The chain uses TRBV7-9 and TRBJ1-5; D is ambiguous. The CDR3 has 14 residues. Deletions cut 5 bases from V and 0 bases from J, with 8 bases between. Germline V lookup: CDR1 SEHNR, CDR2 FQNEAQ (reference sequence). CDR3 in amino acids: CASSGRYSNQPQHF. The DNA of the CDR3 is TGTGCCAGCAGCGGCAGGTATAGCAATCAGCCCCAGCATTTT.

This clone was seen a single time. The chain couples TRBV6-5 to TRBJ1-2; D may be TRBD1 (5 bases). V shed 5 bases and J shed 8 bases, with 18 bases lying between them. Looked up from germline, CDR1 is MNHEY and CDR2 is SVGAGI. This CDR3 is 14 amino acids long. CDR3 nucleotide sequence: TGTGCCAGCAGTATGGAGGGGCCAACATACGGCTACACCTTC. Translating gives CASSMEGPTYGYTF.

CDR3: CASSIDLDNEQFF. The CDR3 nucleotides are TGTGCCAGCAGCATAGACTTAGACAATGAGCAGTTCTTC. This chain links TRBV5-4 with TRBJ2-1; no firm D call. The CDR3 is 13 amino acids. Trimming took 4 bases from V and 5 from J, leaving 10 bases between them. Looked up from germline, CDR1 is SGHNT and CDR2 is YYREEE (reference sequence).

The rearrangement joins TRBV6-5 to TRBJ1-2, with D tentatively TRBD1 (5 bases). CDR3 size: 14 residues. CDR1 is MNHEY and CDR2 is SVGAGI in the germline V gene. Trimming took off 6 bases at V and 6 bases at J, with 17 bases between the two ends. CDR3 sequence: CASSPSGVPNGYTF. The CDR3 nucleotides read TGTGCCAGCAGCCCCTCGGGGGTCCCGAATGGCTACACCTTC.

The gene calls are TRBV11-3 and TRBJ2-3, with 8 bases lining up with TRBD2. Germline CDR1 and CDR2: SGHNT and YENEEA. CDR3 length: 14 residues. The ends lost 2 bases at V and 7 bases at J; junction bases unmatched: 5. The CDR3 is CASSLRSSGYTQYF. For the CDR3, the DNA is TGTGCCAGCAGCTTAAGGTCTAGCGGGTATACGCAGTATTTT. The variable domain in full, with the rest retrieved from reference TRBV11-3 and TRBJ2-3, is EAGVVQSPRYKIIEKKQPVAFWCNPISGHNTLYWYLQNLGQGPELLIRYENEEAVDDSQLPKDRFSAERLKGVDSTLKIQPAELGDSAVYLCASSLRSSGYTQYFGPGTRLTVL.

The chain joins TRBV5-1 to TRBJ2-5, with D possibly being TRBD1 (5 bases). This CDR3 has 14 residues. Germline V gene lookup returns CDR1 SGHRS and CDR2 YFSETQ. V was pared by 4 bases and J by 2 bases, with 12 bases between. The CDR3 DNA is TGCGCCAGCAGCCTTCAGGGTAGGCAAGAGACCCAGTACTTC. Its translation is CASSLQGRQETQYF.

The chain links TRBV5-1 to TRBJ2-7, with 11 bases matching TRBD1. CDR1 is SGHRS, CDR2 YFSETQ, per germline. J gave up 3 bases and V 4 bases, and 9 bases lay outside the gene matches. This CDR3 spans 16 amino acids. The CDR3 DNA is TGCGCCAGCAGCGCAGGACAGGGGGCCGGCATCTACGAGCAGTACTTC. This sequence encodes CASSAGQGAGIYEQYF.

The V gene is TRBV3-1 (or the pseudogene TRBV3-2), the J gene TRBJ1-1; TRBD1 matches 11 bases. Germline V gene data show CDR1 as LGHDT and CDR2 as YNNKEL (reference sequence). V shed 4 bases, J shed 3 bases, and the junction held 4 bases outside the gene matches. This CDR3 comprises 15 residues. The CDR3 loop reads CASSLRDRGDTEAFF. Here the CDR3 DNA reads TGTGCCAGCAGCCTCCGGGACAGGGGGGACACTGAAGCTTTCTTT.

There are a few counts of this clone. The V and J genes are TRBV6-5 and TRBJ2-2, with 7 bases matching TRBD1. CDR3 length: 14 residues. Germline values: CDR1 MNHEY, CDR2 SVGAGI. V was pared by 6 bases and J by 3 bases, with 4 bases of the junction left unmatched. The CDR3 loop is CASRNDRDTGELFF. CDR3 in DNA: TGTGCCAGCAGGAACGACAGGGACACCGGGGAGCTGTTTTTT.

The chain links TRBV2 to TRBJ1-3; TRBD1 is a possible D gene (5 bases). V shed 6 bases and J shed 0 bases, with 12 bases lying between them. The CDR3 runs to 15 residues. Germline assignment: CDR1 SNHLY and CDR2 FYNNEI. In nucleotides, the CDR3 is TGTGCCAGCAGCGGTGACAGAGGCTCTGGAAACACCATATATTTT. Amino acid sequence: CASSGDRGSGNTIYF. The full variable domain, its missing parts supplied by reference TRBV2 and TRBJ1-3, is EPEVTQTPSHQVTQMGQEVILRCVPISNHLYFYWYRQILGQKVEFLVSFYNNEISEKSEIFDDQFSVERPDGSNFTLKIRSTKLEDSAMYFCASSGDRGSGNTIYFGEGSWLTVV.

The V call is TRBV7-2, the J call TRBJ2-6; 9 bases match TRBD2. Germline CDR1 SGHTA, CDR2 FQGNSA. J was trimmed by 1 base and V by 0 bases; bases with no gene match: 4. CDR3 size: 18 residues. CDR3 in DNA: TGTGCCAGCAGCTTAGCCGGTAGCGGGGGATCTGGGGCCAACGTCCTGACTTTC. As protein: CASSLAGSGGSGANVLTF.

The chain carries TRBV30 and TRBJ2-1; D might be TRBD2 (6 bases). Germline lookup yields CDR1 GTSNPN and CDR2 SVGIG (reference sequence). The CDR3 contains 14 residues. Trimming shortened V by 0 bases and J by 7 bases, and 13 bases separated the two germline ends. As DNA, the CDR3 is TGTGCCTGGAGTGTTCGGACTACGGTAAATGAGCAGTTCTTC. The encoded protein is CAWSVRTTVNEQFF.

This clone was recorded a few times. The chain links TRBV4-2 to TRBJ1-6; 9 bases match TRBD1. Trimming took 3 bases from V and 10 from J; bases not matched to a gene: 7. Germline lookup yields CDR1 LGHNA and CDR2 YNFKEQ. This CDR3 spans 15 amino acids. The DNA of the CDR3 is TGTGCCAGCAGCCAGGACAGGGGCGGGAAATCACCCCTCCACTTT. The encoded protein is CASSQDRGGKSPLHF.

V and J are TRBV11-2 and TRBJ1-1, with D maybe TRBD1 (6 bases). Looked up from germline, CDR1 is SGHAT and CDR2 is FQNNGV. The CDR3 covers 15 residues. Trimming pared 2 bases from V and 3 bases from J, leaving 13 bases between. CDR3 region: CASSLTQGRDTEAFF. CDR3 in DNA: TGTGCCAGCAGCTTAACCCAGGGGCGGGACACTGAAGCTTTCTTT.

V usage is TRBV5-4 and J usage is TRBJ2-2; unclear D gene. The CDR3 extends over 15 amino acids. V lost 4 bases and J 1 base, leaving 11 bases between the germline ends. Per germline, CDR1 SGHNT and CDR2 YYREEE (reference sequence). The CDR3 is CASSMREKNTGELFF. The CDR3 DNA reads as TGTGCCAGCAGCATGCGCGAAAAGAACACCGGGGAGCTGTTTTTT.

This sequence joins TRBV3-1 (or the pseudogene TRBV3-2) and TRBJ1-2; D gene unclear. The CDR3 is made up of 13 amino acids. V shed 1 base and J shed 5 bases, with 8 bases lying between them. Per the germline V gene, CDR1 is LGHDT and CDR2 is YNNKEL (reference sequence). CDR3 sequence (DNA): TGTGCCAGCAGCCAAGGGCAGTTTTATGGCTACACCTTC. Its protein product is CASSQGQFYGYTF.

J is TRBJ2-1 and V is TRBV6-9; TRBD2 agrees at 10 bases. Trimming took 6 bases from V and 3 from J; bases not matched to a gene: 8. The CDR3 is made up of 16 amino acids. In germline, CDR1 is MNHGY, CDR2 SVAAGI. Here the CDR3 DNA reads TGTGCCAGCAGCCGAACCGGGACTAGCGTCTACAATGAGCAGTTCTTC. Translated: CASSRTGTSVYNEQFF.

The chain carries TRBV30 and TRBJ1-2; D gene unclear. V lost 0 bases, J lost 6 bases, and 11 bases lay in between. This CDR3 contains 13 residues. Germline loops: CDR1 GTSNPN, CDR2 SVGIG (reference sequence). The CDR3 DNA follows: TGTGCCTGGAGTGTACAAAAACTACATGGCTACACCTTC. Its translation: CAWSVQKLHGYTF.

The rearrangement links TRBV2 to TRBJ1-5; D may be TRBD1 (5 bases). Germline assignment: CDR1 SNHLY and CDR2 FYNNEI. The V end was cut by 6 bases, the J end by 8 bases, with 17 bases between. The CDR3 length is 14 residues. CDR3 protein: CASRIGGAGKPQHF. In nucleotides, the CDR3 is TGTGCCAGCAGGATCGGGGGAGCGGGAAAGCCCCAGCATTTT. Together with reference TRBV2 and TRBJ1-5, the CDR3 gives the full variable domain: EPEVTQTPSHQVTQMGQEVILRCVPISNHLYFYWYRQILGQKVEFLVSFYNNEISEKSEIFDDQFSVERPDGSNFTLKIRSTKLEDSAMYFCASRIGGAGKPQHFGDGTRLSIL.

The count of this clone is one. CDR3 region: CASSLDPGHTNTGELFF. The DNA for the CDR3 is TGTGCCAGCAGCTTAGACCCGGGACACACGAACACCGGGGAGCTGTTTTTT. The V gene is TRBV7-2, the J gene TRBJ2-2; D may be TRBD1 (6 bases). Germline V gene lookup returns CDR1 SGHTA and CDR2 FQGNSA. V was trimmed by 1 base and J by 0 bases, leaving 12 bases between them. The CDR3 extends over 17 amino acids.